This T cell receptor beta chain is from a study of cytomegalovirus exposure and HLA in healthy donors. Study-wide results and limits: Cytomegalovirus association was assigned to under 200 TCR beta chains. Diagnosis of cytomegalovirus status made by the classifier reportedly showed high specificity and sensitivity.

As for this clone: What it binds is not known.

Some clones are missing from TCRdb's copy, which holds only in-frame ones; the method was immunoSEQ multiplex PCR. Altogether approximately 65,000 clones are present, approximately 90% being singletons, with the ten largest covering approximately 3.4%. Germline loops: CDR1 SEHNR, CDR2 FQNEAQ (reference sequence). V lost 5 bases and J 0 bases, leaving 14 bases between the germline ends. This CDR3 is 15 amino acids long. The sequence was collected from a man between 18 and 35 years old in good health and CMV-seronegative. Material for sequencing was PBMCs. This sequence joins TRBV7-9 and TRBJ2-7, with D perhaps matching TRBD2 (6 bases). CDR3 DNA sequence: TGTGCCAGCAGCGGGGCTGGGAGGAACTCCTACGAGCAGTACTTC. Translation gives CASSGAGRNSYEQYF.